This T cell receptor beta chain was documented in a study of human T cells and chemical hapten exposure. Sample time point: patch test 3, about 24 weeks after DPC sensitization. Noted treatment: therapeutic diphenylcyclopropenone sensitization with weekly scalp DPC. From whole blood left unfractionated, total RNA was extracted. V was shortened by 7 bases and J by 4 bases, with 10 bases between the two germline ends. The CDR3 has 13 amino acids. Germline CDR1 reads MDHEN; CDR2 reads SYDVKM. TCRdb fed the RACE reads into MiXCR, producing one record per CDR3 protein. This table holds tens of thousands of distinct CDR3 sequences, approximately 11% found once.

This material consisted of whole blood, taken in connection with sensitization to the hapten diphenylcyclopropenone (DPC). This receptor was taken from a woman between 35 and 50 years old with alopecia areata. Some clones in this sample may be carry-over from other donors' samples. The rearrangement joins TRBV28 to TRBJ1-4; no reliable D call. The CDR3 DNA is TGTGCCAGCATGGTATGGGGTAATGAAAAACTGTTTTTT. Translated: CASMVWGNEKLFF.